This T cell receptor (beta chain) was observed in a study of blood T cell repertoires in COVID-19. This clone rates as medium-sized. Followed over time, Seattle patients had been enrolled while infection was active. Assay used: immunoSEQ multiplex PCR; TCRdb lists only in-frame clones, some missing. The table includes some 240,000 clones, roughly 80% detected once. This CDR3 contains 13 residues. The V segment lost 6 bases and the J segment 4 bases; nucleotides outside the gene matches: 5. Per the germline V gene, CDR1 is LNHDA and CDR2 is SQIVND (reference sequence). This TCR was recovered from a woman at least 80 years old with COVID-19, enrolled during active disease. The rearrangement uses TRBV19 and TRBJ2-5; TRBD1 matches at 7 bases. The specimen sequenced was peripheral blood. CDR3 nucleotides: TGTGCCAGTAGCGGAAGGGGGCGAGAGACCCAGTACTTC. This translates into CASSGRGRETQYF.